This T cell receptor beta chain is from a study of OX40 agonist ivuxolimab in advanced cancers. Overall study context: Aged about 23 to 90 with a mean of around 60 years, they were less than 90% male.

General study results and limits: On average, CD8+ T cells showed a greater number of expanded clones than CD4+.

Concerning this clone itself: Antigen specificity is unknown.

Blood specimens came from baseline, cycle 4 day 1, and cycle 7 day 1. The germline V and J ends were trimmed by 1 base and 2 bases, with 20 bases remaining between them. Germline V gives CDR1 SGHTA, CDR2 FQGNSA. The CDR3 is 18 amino acids. Assay used: immunoSEQ multiplex PCR; TCRdb lists only in-frame clones, some missing. This sample has 80,000 or so clones, with approximately 90% found just once. The material was CD4+ or CD8+ T cells sorted from blood, obtained in a trial of the OX40 agonist ivuxolimab. This TCR was recovered from an adult with an advanced solid tumor such as melanoma, head and neck, liver or kidney cancer. The V call is TRBV7-2, the J call TRBJ1-1; D gene unclear. CDR3 DNA sequence: TGTGCCAGCAGCTTAGGAGGATGGGCCTGGACGTTTAACACTGAAGCTTTCTTT. Its translation: CASSLGGWAWTFNTEAFF. Full variable domain (missing parts from reference TRBV7-2 and TRBJ1-1): GAGVSQSPSNKVTEKGKDVELRCDPISGHTALYWYRQSLGQGLEFLIYFQGNSAPDKSGLPSDRFSAERTGGSVSTLTIQRTQQEDSAVYLCASSLGGWAWTFNTEAFFGQGTRLTVV.